The present TCR beta chain was sequenced within a study of blood T cell repertoires in COVID-19. On the study more broadly: T cells, B-cell-depleted T cells, or PBMCs provided the cDNA or gDNA that served as material.

The CDR3 consists of 12 residues. Trimming left V 3 bases short and J 5 bases short, with 8 bases between. Profiled with immunoSEQ multiplex PCR; TCRdb holds only in-frame clones, not every one. The repertoire holds some 500,000 clones, with roughly nine tenths as singletons. The receptor was isolated from a woman in her 50s with COVID-19, enrolled during active disease. V usage is TRBV12-3 or TRBV12-4 and J usage is TRBJ2-7, with D perhaps matching TRBD2 (6 bases). Sequenced sample: peripheral blood. The CDR3 sequence: CASSFSGDEQYF. CDR3 bases: TGTGCCAGCAGTTTCTCGGGGGACGAGCAGTACTTC.